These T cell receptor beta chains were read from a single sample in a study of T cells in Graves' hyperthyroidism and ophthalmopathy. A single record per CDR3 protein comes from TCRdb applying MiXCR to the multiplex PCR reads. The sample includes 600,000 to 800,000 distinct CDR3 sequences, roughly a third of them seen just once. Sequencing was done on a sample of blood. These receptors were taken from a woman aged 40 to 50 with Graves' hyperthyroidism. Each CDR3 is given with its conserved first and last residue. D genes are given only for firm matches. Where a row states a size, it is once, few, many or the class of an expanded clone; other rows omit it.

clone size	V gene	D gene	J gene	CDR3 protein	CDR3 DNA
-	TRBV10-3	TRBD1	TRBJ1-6	CAINQGQGADNSPLHF	TGTGCCATCAACCAAGGACAGGGGGCGGATAATTCACCCCTCCACTTT
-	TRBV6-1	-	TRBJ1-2	CASAPGTPIPDGYTF	TGTGCCAGCGCGCCCGGGACCCCCATCCCCGATGGCTACACCTTC
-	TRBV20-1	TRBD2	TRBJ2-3	CSAPIAGGPTDTQYF	TGCAGTGCACCTATAGCGGGGGGCCCTACAGATACGCAGTATTTT
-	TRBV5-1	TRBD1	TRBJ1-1	CASSPRTGLGGRTEAFF	TGCGCCAGCAGCCCAAGGACAGGGTTAGGTGGTCGGACTGAAGCTTTCTTT
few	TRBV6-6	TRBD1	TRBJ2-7	CASRTGQGSLEQYF	TGTGCCAGCAGGACCGGACAGGGAAGTCTCGAGCAGTACTTC
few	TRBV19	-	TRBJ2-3	CASTGADTQYF	TGTGCCAGTACTGGTGCGGATACGCAGTATTTT
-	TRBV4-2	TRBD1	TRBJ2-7	CASSQEGGGRSEQYF	TGTGCCAGCAGCCAAGAAGGGGGCGGAAGGTCCGAGCAGTACTTC
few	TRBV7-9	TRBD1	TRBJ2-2	CASSPRGQGATSGELFF	TGTGCCAGCAGCCCACGGGGACAGGGGGCGACGTCCGGGGAGCTGTTTTTT
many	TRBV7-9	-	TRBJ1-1	CASSLGTAVGAEAFF	TGTGCCAGCAGCTTGGGGACGGCGGTCGGGGCTGAAGCTTTCTTT
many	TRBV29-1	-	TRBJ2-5	CSVGGRDSYQETQYF	TGCAGCGTTGGGGGGAGAGACTCATACCAAGAGACCCAGTACTTC
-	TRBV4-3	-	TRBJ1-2	CASSQGSGEYYGYTF	TGCGCCAGCAGCCAAGGATCAGGAGAATACTATGGCTACACCTTC
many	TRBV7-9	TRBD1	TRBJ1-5	CASSPGTGGLQPQHF	TGTGCCAGCAGCCCCGGGACAGGGGGGTTGCAGCCCCAGCATTTT
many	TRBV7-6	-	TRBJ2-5	CASSLATGIQETQYF	TGTGCCAGCAGCTTAGCGACAGGCATCCAAGAGACCCAGTACTTC
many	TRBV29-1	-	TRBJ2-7	CSVESESSRAIYEQYF	TGCAGCGTTGAAAGTGAGAGCAGTCGGGCAATCTACGAGCAGTACTTC
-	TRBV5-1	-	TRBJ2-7	CASSQEGLDEQYF	TGTGCCAGCAGCCAAGAGGGTCTGGACGAGCAGTACTTC
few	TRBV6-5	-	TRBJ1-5	CASSYSWARRYDQPQHF	TGTGCCAGCAGTTACTCATGGGCACGGCGCTATGATCAGCCCCAGCATTTT
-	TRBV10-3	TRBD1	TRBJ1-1	CASSNPGQGWNTEAFF	TGTGCCAGCAGTAACCCGGGACAGGGGTGGAACACTGAAGCTTTCTTT
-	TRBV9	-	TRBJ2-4	CASSVGWMSTSKNIQYF	TGTGCCAGCAGCGTAGGTTGGATGTCCACGAGTAAAAACATTCAGTACTTC
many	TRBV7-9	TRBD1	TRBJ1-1	CASSRQGGSTEAFF	TGTGCCAGCAGCCGACAGGGCGGTAGCACTGAAGCTTTCTTT
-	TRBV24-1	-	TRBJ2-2	CATSDPSGTGKLFF	TGTGCCACCAGTGACCCCTCGGGTACCGGGAAGCTGTTTTTT
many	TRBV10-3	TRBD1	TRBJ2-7	CAISWDSYYEQYF	TGTGCCATCAGTTGGGACAGCTACTACGAGCAGTACTTC
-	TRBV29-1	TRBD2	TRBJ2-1	CSVEGEREGYNEQFF	TGCAGCGTTGAAGGGGAGCGGGAGGGCTACAATGAGCAGTTCTTC
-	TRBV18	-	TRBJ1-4	CASSPPGFATNEKLFF	TGTGCCAGCTCACCACCGGGATTTGCAACTAATGAAAAACTGTTTTTT
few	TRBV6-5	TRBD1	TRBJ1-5	CASSTWGQGLSQPQHF	TGTGCCAGCAGTACGTGGGGACAGGGACTCTCTCAGCCCCAGCATTTT
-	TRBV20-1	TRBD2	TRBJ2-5	CSAMGLAEIETQYF	TGCAGTGCTATGGGACTAGCGGAAATAGAGACCCAGTACTTC
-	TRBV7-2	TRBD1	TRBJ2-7	CASSHGRTGGAEQYF	TGTGCCAGCAGCCACGGAAGGACAGGGGGCGCGGAGCAGTACTTC
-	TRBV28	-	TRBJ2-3	CASSTRTATDTQYF	TGTGCCAGCAGTACCCGGACAGCCACAGATACGCAGTATTTT
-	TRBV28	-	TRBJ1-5	CASSLTKRNQPQHF	TGTGCCAGCAGTTTAACAAAACGAAATCAGCCCCAGCATTTT
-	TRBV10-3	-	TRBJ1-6	CAISEGQLGSPLHF	TGTGCCATCAGTGAGGGACAGCTGGGTTCACCCCTCCACTTT
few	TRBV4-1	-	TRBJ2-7	CASSQVRFSYEQYF	TGCGCCAGCAGCCAAGTAAGGTTTTCCTACGAGCAGTACTTC
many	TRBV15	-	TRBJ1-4	CATSRVGTKLFF	TGTGCCACCAGCAGAGTTGGTACTAAACTGTTTTTT
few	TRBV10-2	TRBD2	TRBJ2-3	CASSVAGDEDTQYF	TGCGCCAGCAGTGTCGCGGGGGACGAGGATACGCAGTATTTT
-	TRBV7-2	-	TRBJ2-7	CASSPPGGRNYEQYF	TGTGCCAGCAGTCCGCCCGGGGGCAGGAACTACGAGCAGTACTTC
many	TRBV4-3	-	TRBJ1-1	CASSQDFSGNTEAFF	TGCGCCAGCAGCCAAGATTTCTCAGGGAACACTGAAGCTTTCTTT
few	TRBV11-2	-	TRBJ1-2	CASRGAWGYTF	TGTGCCAGCCGGGGGGCGTGGGGCTACACCTTC
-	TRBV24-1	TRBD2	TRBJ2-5	CAPGGTETQYF	TGTGCCCCGGGGGGGACTGAGACCCAGTACTTC
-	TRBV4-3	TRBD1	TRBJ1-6	CASSQEPSGTGASPLHF	TGCGCCAGCAGCCAAGAGCCGAGCGGGACAGGGGCTTCACCCCTCCACTTT
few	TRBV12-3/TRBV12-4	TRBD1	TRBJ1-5	CASSAGQGGNNQPQHF	TGTGCCAGCAGCGCCGGACAGGGGGGGAACAATCAGCCCCAGCATTTT
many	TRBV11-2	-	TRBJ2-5	CASTGQETQYF	TGTGCCAGCACAGGTCAAGAGACCCAGTACTTC
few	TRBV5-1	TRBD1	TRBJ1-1	CASSLSQGREAFF	TGCGCCAGCAGCTTATCACAGGGGCGGGAAGCTTTCTTT
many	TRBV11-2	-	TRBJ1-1	CASSFHQNTEAFF	TGTGCCAGCAGCTTTCACCAGAACACTGAAGCTTTCTTT
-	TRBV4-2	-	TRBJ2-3	CASSQIRRGTSSTDTQYF	TGTGCCAGCAGCCAGATACGCCGGGGGACGTCTAGCACAGATACGCAGTATTTT
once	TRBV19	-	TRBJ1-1	CASGIVRGTEAFF	TGTGCCAGTGGTATTGTCAGAGGCACTGAAGCTTTCTTT
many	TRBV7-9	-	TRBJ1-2	CASSFGGSGYTF	TGTGCCAGCAGCTTCGGGGGAAGCGGCTACACCTTC
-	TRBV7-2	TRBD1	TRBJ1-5	CANSLAQGDQPQHF	TGTGCCAACAGCTTAGCACAGGGGGATCAGCCCCAGCATTTT
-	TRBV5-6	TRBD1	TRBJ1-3	CASGQGLSGNTIYF	TGTGCCAGCGGACAGGGGCTCTCTGGAAACACCATATATTTT
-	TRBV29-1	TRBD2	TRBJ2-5	CSLGLAGLETQYF	TGCAGCCTGGGACTAGCGGGGTTGGAGACCCAGTACTTC
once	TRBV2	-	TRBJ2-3	CASRFQDTQYF	TGTGCCAGCAGGTTCCAAGATACGCAGTATTTT
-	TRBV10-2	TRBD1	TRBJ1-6	CASSVQGEGNSPLHF	TGCGCCAGCAGCGTACAGGGGGAAGGGAATTCACCCCTCCACTTT
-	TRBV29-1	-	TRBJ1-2	CSVVRPDGGYTF	TGCAGCGTTGTTCGGCCAGACGGTGGCTACACCTTC
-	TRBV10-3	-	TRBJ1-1	CAISDQGRTEAFF	TGTGCCATCAGTGATCAGGGAAGAACTGAAGCTTTCTTT
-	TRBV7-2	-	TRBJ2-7	CASRLQGNHYDEQYF	TGTGCCAGCAGACTACAGGGAAATCACTACGACGAGCAGTACTTC
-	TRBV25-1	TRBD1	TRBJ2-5	CASRSGGVETQYF	TGTGCCAGCAGGTCAGGGGGAGTAGAGACCCAGTACTTC
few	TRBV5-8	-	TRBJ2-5	CASSLVKRETQYF	TGTGCCAGCAGCCTTGTTAAGCGGGAGACCCAGTACTTC
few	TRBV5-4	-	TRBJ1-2	CASGGGSGYGYTF	TGTGCCAGCGGCGGGGGGTCGGGCTATGGCTACACCTTC